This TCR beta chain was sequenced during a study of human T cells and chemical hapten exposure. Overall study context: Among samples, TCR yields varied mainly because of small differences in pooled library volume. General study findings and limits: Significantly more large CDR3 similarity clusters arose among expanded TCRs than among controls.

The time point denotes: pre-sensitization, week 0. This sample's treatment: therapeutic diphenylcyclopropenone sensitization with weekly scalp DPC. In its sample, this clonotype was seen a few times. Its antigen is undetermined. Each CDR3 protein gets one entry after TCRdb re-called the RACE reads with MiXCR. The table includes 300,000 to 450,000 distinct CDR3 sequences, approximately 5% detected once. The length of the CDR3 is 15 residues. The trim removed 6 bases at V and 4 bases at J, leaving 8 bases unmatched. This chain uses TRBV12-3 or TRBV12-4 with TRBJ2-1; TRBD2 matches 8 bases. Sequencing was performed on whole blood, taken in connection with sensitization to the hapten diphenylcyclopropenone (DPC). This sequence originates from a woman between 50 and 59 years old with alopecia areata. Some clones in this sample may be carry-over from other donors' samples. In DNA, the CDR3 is TGTGCCAGCAGCCCTTCAGCGGGGGTTTACAATGAGCAGTTCTTC. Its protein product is CASSPSAGVYNEQFF.